The next 10 T cell receptor beta chains were all read from a single sample in a study of OX40 agonist ivuxolimab in advanced cancers. Only in-frame clones appear in the TCRdb table, and some are missing; sequencing was by immunoSEQ multiplex PCR. This table has under 45,000 clones, around 73% appearing once. The sample in question was CD4+ or CD8+ T cells sorted from blood, obtained in a trial of the OX40 agonist ivuxolimab. These receptors originate from an adult with an advanced solid tumor such as melanoma, head and neck, liver or kidney cancer.

By share of the sample, this clone is medium-sized. The J gene is TRBJ1-2, the V gene TRBV19; D remains ambiguous. Germline V CDR1 and CDR2: LNHDA, SQIVND (reference sequence). V gave up 3 bases and J gave up 7 bases, with 9 bases separating them. This CDR3 is 12 amino acids long. DNA of the CDR3: TGTGCCAGTAGTATGGGAGGGTCTGGCTACACCTTC. It translates to CASSMGGSGYTF.

CDR3 in DNA: TGTGCCAGCAGCTTGGCTAGCGGGCGCACCGGGGAGCTGTTTTTT. This encodes CASSLASGRTGELFF. The chain links TRBV7-3 to TRBJ2-2; 8 positions agree with TRBD2. V was clipped by 3 bases and J by 4 bases; unmatched bases: 4. Looked up from germline, CDR1 is SGHTA and CDR2 is FQGTGA. CDR3 size: 15 residues.

This clone showed up just a few times. This chain links TRBV5-5 with TRBJ2-7, with 14 nucleotides matching TRBD2. Trimming took 2 bases from V and 2 from J; bases not matched to a gene: 12. CDR1 SGHKS and CDR2 YYEKEE come from the germline V gene (reference sequence). This CDR3 comprises 19 residues. CDR3 sequence reads: CASSFPTSGRADLTYEQYF. As DNA, the CDR3 is TGTGCCAGCAGCTTCCCGACTAGCGGGAGGGCCGACCTTACCTACGAGCAGTACTTC.

The rearrangement joins TRBV7-8 to TRBJ2-3; D is perhaps TRBD2 (5 bases). Germline assignment: CDR1 SGHVS and CDR2 FQNEAQ. CDR3 size: 16 residues. V was shortened by 2 bases and J by 3 bases, with 15 bases between the two germline ends. The CDR3 DNA reads as TGTGCCAGCAGCTTATTTTCGGGGTTTAGTACAGATACGCAGTATTTT. Protein product: CASSLFSGFSTDTQYF.

This clone has only a few counts. V gene TRBV5-1 combines with J gene TRBJ2-7; TRBD2 matches at 8 bases. V was clipped by 5 bases and J by 2 bases; unmatched bases: 3. Germline loops: CDR1 SGHRS, CDR2 YFSETQ. The CDR3 covers 13 residues. The CDR3 sequence: CASSAGLAYEQYF. The CDR3 DNA sequence: TGCGCCAGCAGTGCGGGACTAGCCTACGAGCAGTACTTC.

The sample holds a few counts of this clone. The V call is TRBV7-3, the J call TRBJ1-1; D may be TRBD1 (5 bases). CDR3 length: 12 residues. V lost 4 bases, J lost 9 bases, and 12 bases lay in between. The germline CDR1 and CDR2 sequences are SGHTA and FQGTGA. CDR3 coding DNA: TGTGCCAGCAGCTCCCCTGGGGCCAAAGCTTTCTTT. This encodes CASSSPGAKAFF.

This rearrangement joins TRBV7-8 to TRBJ2-5; maybe TRBD2 (5 bases). The germline V and J ends were trimmed by 3 bases and 5 bases, with 13 bases remaining between them. The CDR3 is made up of 14 amino acids. Germline V gene sequence: CDR1 SGHVS, CDR2 FQNEAQ. Here the CDR3 DNA reads TGTGCCAGCAGCTTTCTAGCCGCCTTGGAGACCCAGTACTTC. Encoded protein: CASSFLAALETQYF.

This chain joins TRBV7-9 and TRBJ2-7; possibly TRBD2 for D (5 bases). The CDR3 has 14 amino acids. Germline V gives CDR1 SEHNR, CDR2 FQNEAQ (reference sequence). V was cut by 5 bases and J by 2 bases, with 13 bases left in between. The CDR3 here is CASSPRAATYEQYF. The CDR3 nucleotides are TGTGCCAGCAGCCCAAGAGCGGCCACCTACGAGCAGTACTTC.

The sample holds one count of this clone. V is TRBV14 and J is TRBJ2-2, with D possibly being TRBD1 (5 bases). Trimming removed 1 base from V and 1 base from J, with 7 bases in between. The CDR3 has 15 residues. Germline loops: CDR1 SGHDN, CDR2 FVKESK. CDR3 residues: CASSQAGLNTGELFF. The CDR3 bases are TGTGCCAGCAGCCAAGCAGGGCTGAACACCGGGGAGCTGTTTTTT.

V usage is TRBV27 and J usage is TRBJ1-2; D not certain. The CDR3 is 13 residues long. The germline CDR1 and CDR2 sequences are MNHEY and SMNVEV (reference sequence). Trimming removed 6 bases from V and 5 bases from J, with 13 bases in between. This CDR3 reads CASSLTSLYGYTF. The CDR3 DNA reads as TGTGCCAGCAGCCTGACAAGCCTATATGGCTACACCTTC.